These 8 T cell receptor beta chains share one sample of origin, sequenced in a study of CD8+CD57+ T cells in acquired aplastic anemia. In patients chosen for sequencing, flow cytometry had shown CD8+CD57+ cell expansion. Genomic DNA provided the template from which TCR beta VDJ and CDR3 profiles were obtained. TCRdb re-derived calls from the reads in MiXCR, one entry per CDR3 protein. The sample has about half a million distinct CDR3 sequences; around 30% are singletons. Material: sorted CD4+, CD8+, or CD8+CD57+ T cells (not recorded which) from PBMCs. These receptors were taken from a human donor with aplastic anemia.

This clonotype was detected only a few times. This chain links TRBV19 with TRBJ1-1, with D tentatively TRBD1 (6 bases). Germline CDR1 and CDR2: LNHDA and SQIVND (reference sequence). Deletions cut 8 bases from V and 4 bases from J, with 26 bases between. The CDR3 covers 17 residues. CDR3 nucleotide sequence: TGTGCCAGTCGTTCGGTAGGGGGGAGGTCCGTCCGCACTGAAGCTTTCTTT. The encoded protein is CASRSVGGRSVRTEAFF.

The V and J genes are TRBV19 and TRBJ2-1, with no clear D. The CDR3 is 12 amino acids. Between the trimmed V and J ends, which lost 3 bases and 12 bases, there was a span of 12 bases. CDR1 is LNHDA and CDR2 is SQIVND in the germline V gene (reference sequence). CDR3 sequence reads: CASSIGLGGQFF. In DNA, the CDR3 is TGTGCCAGTAGTATTGGGCTAGGTGGGCAGTTCTTC.

This clonotype was counted only a few times. V and J are TRBV5-1 and TRBJ1-2, with D unresolved. The ends were cut back, 0 bases at V and 1 base at J, with 10 bases in the middle. The CDR3 runs 15 residues. Per the germline V gene, CDR1 is SGHRS and CDR2 is YFSETQ. As DNA, the CDR3 is TGCGCCAGCAGCTTGGACCCACCTCTTAACTATGGCTACACCTTC. Residues: CASSLDPPLNYGYTF.

This clonotype came up many times. The V and J genes are TRBV7-2 and TRBJ2-5; D is unresolved. Per germline, CDR1 SGHTA and CDR2 FQGNSA. The germline V and J ends were trimmed by 3 bases and 5 bases, with 13 bases remaining between them. The CDR3 spans 14 residues. Here the CDR3 DNA reads TGTGCCAGCAGCTTCAGCGTTTCCGGGGAGACCCAGTACTTC. Its translation: CASSFSVSGETQYF.

This clonotype was counted between two and nine times. V and J are TRBV7-9 and TRBJ2-7; D possibly corresponds to TRBD1 (6 bases). This CDR3 contains 14 residues. Trimming pared 3 bases from V and 3 bases from J, leaving 12 bases between. Germline lookup yields CDR1 SEHNR and CDR2 FQNEAQ (reference sequence). The CDR3 sequence is CASSFQGSFYEQYF. CDR3 DNA sequence: TGTGCCAGCAGCTTTCAGGGGAGTTTCTACGAGCAGTACTTC.

This clonotype was found many times. The chain carries TRBV11-2 and TRBJ2-3, with no clear D. This CDR3 has 15 amino acids. Trimming removed 3 bases at V and 2 bases at J, with 12 bases between. Germline V gives CDR1 SGHAT, CDR2 FQNNGV. CDR3 residues: CASSLSRQFTDTQYF. The DNA of the CDR3 is TGTGCCAGCAGCTTGTCGCGACAATTCACAGATACGCAGTATTTT.

This chain joins TRBV10-3 and TRBJ1-6; 8 bases are shared with TRBD1. There are 13 residues in the CDR3. Germline CDR1 reads ENHRY; CDR2 reads SYGVKD. In nucleotides, the CDR3 is TGTGCTAGCAGGGGACAGGAGCATTCACCCCTCCACTTT. Translation gives CASRGQEHSPLHF.

CDR3 residues: CASSEIPGQAYEQYF. CDR3 bases: TGTGCCAGTAGTGAAATTCCGGGACAGGCCTACGAGCAGTACTTC. The V call is TRBV19, the J call TRBJ2-7, with 8 nucleotides matching TRBD1. The trim removed 5 bases at V and 2 bases at J, leaving 8 bases unmatched. The germline CDR1 and CDR2 sequences are LNHDA and SQIVND (reference sequence). This CDR3 comprises 15 residues.